The 9 T cell receptor beta chains listed next were all sequenced from one sample in a study of control samples from healthy donors and cancer patients. The method was immunoSEQ multiplex PCR; TCRdb's version includes in-frame clones alone and lacks a portion of them. Among about 49,000 clones, just over 90% were seen once, and the ten largest hold 0.7% to 0.85%. Input material: PBMCs. All receptors come from a man aged 25-45 years with colorectal cancer.

CDR3 sequence reads: CASSAPGGASTNEKLFF. DNA of the CDR3: TGTGCCAGCAGCGCCCCCGGGGGGGCGTCAACTAATGAAAAACTGTTTTTT. V is TRBV9 and J is TRBJ1-4; D might be TRBD1 (6 bases). This CDR3 region has 17 residues. With 3 bases removed from V and 0 bases from J, the gap between germline ends came to 15 bases. Per the germline V gene, CDR1 is SGDLS and CDR2 is YYNGEE.

The V gene is TRBV12-3 or TRBV12-4, the J gene TRBJ1-1, with D unresolved. The CDR3 totals 13 residues. V was trimmed by 2 bases and J by 2 bases, leaving 6 bases between them. CDR3 nucleotides: TGTGCCAGCAGTTTACGGTCAAACACTGAAGCTTTCTTT. Protein product: CASSLRSNTEAFF.

This clone was counted a single time. The V gene is TRBV7-6, the J gene TRBJ2-1; no reliable D call. The CDR3 covers 15 residues. V was pared by 0 bases and J by 0 bases, with 6 bases between. CDR1 and CDR2 (germline): SGHVS, FNYEAQ. In DNA form, the CDR3 reads TGTGCCAGCAGCTTAGCTAGGAGCTCCTACAATGAGCAGTTCTTC. This gives the protein CASSLARSSYNEQFF.

The chain is built from TRBV5-4 and TRBJ1-1; maybe TRBD1 (6 bases). Trimming took 0 bases from V and 4 from J, leaving 13 bases between them. The germline V gene has CDR1 SGHNT and CDR2 YYREEE (reference sequence). The CDR3 is made up of 15 amino acids. In DNA form, the CDR3 reads TGTGCCAGCAGCTTGGTGGTGGGGGCGAGCACTGAAGCTTTCTTT. Encoded protein: CASSLVVGASTEAFF.

The rearrangement uses TRBV3-1 (or the pseudogene TRBV3-2) and TRBJ2-2, with 7 bases identical to TRBD1. Per germline, CDR1 LGHDT and CDR2 YNNKEL (reference sequence). The V gene end was trimmed by 4 bases and the J gene end by 5 bases; junction bases not matched to a gene: 7. CDR3 length: 15 amino acids. The CDR3 coding sequence is TGTGCCAGCAGCCTTAAAACAGGGGTTACCGGGGAGCTGTTTTTT. It encodes CASSLKTGVTGELFF.

V gene TRBV6-1 combines with J gene TRBJ2-1; 12 bases are a match to TRBD2. Trimming took 4 bases from V and 6 from J; bases not matched to a gene: 7. The CDR3 covers 16 residues. The germline CDR1 and CDR2 sequences are MNHNS and SASEGT. The CDR3 nucleotides read TGTGCCAGCAGTGCCCCGACTAGCGGGGGAGTCAATGAGCAGTTCTTC. This codes for CASSAPTSGGVNEQFF.

This CDR3 is CASLSDTKAFF. As DNA, the CDR3 is TGTGCCAGCCTTTCGGACACAAAAGCTTTCTTT. The chain carries TRBV25-1 and TRBJ1-1, with D perhaps TRBD1 (5 bases). The V and J ends lost 8 bases and 9 bases respectively, with 13 bases between them. The germline V gene has CDR1 MGHDK and CDR2 SYGVNS. The CDR3 extends over 11 amino acids.

The rearrangement uses TRBV19 and TRBJ1-4; D ambiguous. V was clipped by 3 bases and J by 7 bases, with 6 bases between them. Germline values: CDR1 LNHDA, CDR2 SQIVND (reference sequence). The CDR3 has 12 residues. The CDR3 sequence: CASSMRSEKLFF. The DNA for the CDR3 is TGTGCCAGTAGTATGCGCTCTGAAAAACTGTTTTTT.

The rearrangement links TRBV11-2 to TRBJ2-1; 8 bases align to TRBD2. Trimming cost V 5 bases and J 0 bases; bases outside gene matches: 3. CDR1 is SGHAT, CDR2 FQNNGV, per germline. The CDR3 contains 15 residues. CDR3 sequence reads: CASSAGGGSYNEQFF. CDR3 coding DNA: TGTGCCAGCAGCGCGGGGGGAGGCTCCTACAATGAGCAGTTCTTC.